These 8 T cell receptor beta chains came from one sample sequenced in a study of T cells in Graves' hyperthyroidism and ophthalmopathy. RNA transcripts served as the template for amplifying TCR beta CDR3 regions. RT-PCR in the first round (using the HTBI primer set) targeted the TCR CDR3. TCRdb ran MiXCR on the multiplex PCR reads and lists one entry per CDR3 protein. The sample lists a few hundred thousand distinct CDR3 sequences, approximately 15% occurring once. Material: blood. These TCRs come from a man aged 30 to 45 with Graves' hyperthyroidism that later progressed to Graves' ophthalmopathy.

This clonotype has at least ten counts. The genes are TRBV12-3 or TRBV12-4 and TRBJ1-2; D may be TRBD1 (5 bases). The CDR3 extends over 16 amino acids. With 6 bases removed from V and 8 bases from J, the gap between germline ends came to 25 bases. The CDR3 protein is CASSFTTTTDVKGYTF. The CDR3 nucleotides read TGTGCCAGCAGCTTCACAACTACGACAGACGTGAAAGGCTACACCTTC.

This rearrangement joins TRBV5-1 to TRBJ2-7, with 8 bases aligning to TRBD1. The CDR3 sequence is 15 residues long. The germline V gene encodes CDR1 SGHRS and CDR2 YFSETQ. V dropped 2 bases and J dropped 5; count of bases not matched to a gene: 9. The CDR3 coding sequence is TGCGCCAGCAGCTTTGGTCAGGGGGCCCCCCACGAGCAGTACTTC. It specifies CASSFGQGAPHEQYF.

With regard to this clonotype: A read error may produce the germline difference seen at one junction end. CDR3 DNA: TGTGGCTGGCAAAAGAACACCGAAGCTTTCTTT. It codes for CGWQKNTEAFF. V is TRBV30 and J is TRBJ1-1; D is unresolved. The CDR3 covers 11 residues. From germline, CDR1 is GTSNPN and CDR2 SVGIG (reference sequence).

In its sample, this clonotype was seen many times. V gene TRBV7-9 combines with J gene TRBJ2-3, with 8 nucleotides matching TRBD1. The V segment lost 1 base and the J segment 1 base; nucleotides outside the gene matches: 4. Per germline, CDR1 SEHNR and CDR2 FQNEAQ (reference sequence). This CDR3 has 16 residues. Here the CDR3 reads CASSLGAGGRTDTQYF. The DNA for the CDR3 is TGTGCCAGCAGCTTAGGTGCAGGGGGCCGCACAGATACGCAGTATTTT.

Ten or more counts support this clonotype. The CDR3 nucleotides are TGTGCCAGCAGCGGGACTAGCGGACCTCAGGAAGAGACCCAGTACTTC. As protein: CASSGTSGPQEETQYF. This chain uses TRBV11-2 with TRBJ2-5; 11 positions agree with TRBD2. CDR1 is SGHAT and CDR2 is FQNNGV in the germline V gene. Unmatched junction bases numbered 8, after V lost 5 bases and J lost 3 bases. There are 16 residues in the CDR3. Filled out from reference TRBV11-2 and TRBJ2-5, the complete variable domain reads EAGVAQSPRYKIIEKRQSVAFWCNPISGHATLYWYQQILGQGPKLLIQFQNNGVVDDSQLPKDRFSAERLKGVDSTLKIQPAKLEDSAVYLCASSGTSGPQEETQYFGPGTRLLVL.

This clonotype was recorded a few times. The chain uses TRBV3-1 and TRBJ1-2; 8 nucleotides line up with TRBD1. Germline V gives CDR1 LGHDT, CDR2 YNNKEL (reference sequence). With V trimmed by 4 bases and J by 7 bases, 14 bases remained unmatched. CDR3 length: 16 amino acids. The CDR3 DNA reads as TGTGCCAGCAGCCCCATGTTGGTCGGCACAGGGGGTGGCTACACCTTC. Translating it yields CASSPMLVGTGGGYTF.

The rearrangement links TRBV28 to TRBJ2-2, with TRBD2 as a possible D gene (7 bases). The CDR3 loop spans 15 amino acids. Trimming stripped 6 bases from V and 2 bases from J, with 13 bases between. Germline assignment: CDR1 MDHEN and CDR2 SYDVKM. In DNA form, the CDR3 reads TGTGCCAGCAGCCGAGGGGGGGCCAACACCGGGGAGCTGTTTTTT. Its translation: CASSRGGANTGELFF.

In this sample, this clonotype turned up many times. The CDR3 loop is CASSVTRSGTGRFVREQYF. CDR3 DNA: TGTGCCAGCAGTGTCACCCGTTCCGGGACAGGGAGGTTCGTACGCGAGCAGTACTTC. The rearrangement joins TRBV6-1 to TRBJ2-7; TRBD1 matches at 9 bases. The CDR3 is 19 amino acids. CDR1 MNHNS and CDR2 SASEGT come from the germline V gene. Unmatched junction bases numbered 22, after V lost 4 bases and J lost 6 bases.